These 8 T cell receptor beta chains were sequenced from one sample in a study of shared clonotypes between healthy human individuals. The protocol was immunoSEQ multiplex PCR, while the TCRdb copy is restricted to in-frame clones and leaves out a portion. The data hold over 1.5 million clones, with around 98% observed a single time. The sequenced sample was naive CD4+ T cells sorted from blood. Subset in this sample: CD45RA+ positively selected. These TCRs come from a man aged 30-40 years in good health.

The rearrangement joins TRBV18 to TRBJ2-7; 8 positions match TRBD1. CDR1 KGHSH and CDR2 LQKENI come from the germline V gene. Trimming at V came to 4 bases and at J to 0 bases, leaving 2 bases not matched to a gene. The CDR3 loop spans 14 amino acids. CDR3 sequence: CASSQQGDSYEQYF. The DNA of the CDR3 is TGTGCCAGCTCACAACAGGGGGACTCCTACGAGCAGTACTTC.

The CDR3 nucleotides read TGTGCCAGCAGTTACTCGGGGTTGGACAGGGGAAGCGTGCATTTT. It translates to CASSYSGLDRGSVHF. The chain uses TRBV6-5 and TRBJ1-5, with 9 positions matching TRBD1. The germline V gene has CDR1 MNHEY and CDR2 SVGAGI. The ends lost 0 bases at V and 15 bases at J; junction bases unmatched: 12. The CDR3 has 15 residues.

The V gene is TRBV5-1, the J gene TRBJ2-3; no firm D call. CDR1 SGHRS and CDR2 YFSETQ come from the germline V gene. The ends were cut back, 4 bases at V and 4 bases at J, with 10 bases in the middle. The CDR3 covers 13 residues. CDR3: CASSHPDPDTQYF. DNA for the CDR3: TGCGCCAGCAGCCACCCTGACCCAGATACGCAGTATTTT.

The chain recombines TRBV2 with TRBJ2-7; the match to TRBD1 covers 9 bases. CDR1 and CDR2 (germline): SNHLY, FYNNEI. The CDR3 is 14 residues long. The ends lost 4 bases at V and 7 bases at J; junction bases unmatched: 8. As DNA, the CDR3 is TGTGCCAGCAGTGGTAGGACAGGGGCCGGAGAGCAGTACTTC. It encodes CASSGRTGAGEQYF.

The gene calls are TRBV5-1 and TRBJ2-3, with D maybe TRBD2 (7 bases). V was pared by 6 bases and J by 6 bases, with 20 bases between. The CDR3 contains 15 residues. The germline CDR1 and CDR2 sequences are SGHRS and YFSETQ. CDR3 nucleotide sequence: TGCGCCAGCACCCTTGGGAGGGGGAATGACGATACGCAGTATTTT. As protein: CASTLGRGNDDTQYF.

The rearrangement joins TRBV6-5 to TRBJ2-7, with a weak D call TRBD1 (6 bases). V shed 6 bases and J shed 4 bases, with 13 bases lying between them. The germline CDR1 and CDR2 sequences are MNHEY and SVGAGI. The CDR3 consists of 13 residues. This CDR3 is CASRDQGLYEQYF. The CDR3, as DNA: TGTGCCAGCAGGGATCAGGGGCTGTACGAGCAGTACTTC.

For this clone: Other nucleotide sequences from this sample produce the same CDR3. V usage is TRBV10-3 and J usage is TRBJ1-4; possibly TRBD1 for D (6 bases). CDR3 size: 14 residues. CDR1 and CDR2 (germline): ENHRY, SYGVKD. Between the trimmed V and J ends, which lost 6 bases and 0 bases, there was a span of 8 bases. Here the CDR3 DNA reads TGTGCCATCAGCCGGACAGCAACTAATGAAAAACTGTTTTTT. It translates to CAISRTATNEKLFF.

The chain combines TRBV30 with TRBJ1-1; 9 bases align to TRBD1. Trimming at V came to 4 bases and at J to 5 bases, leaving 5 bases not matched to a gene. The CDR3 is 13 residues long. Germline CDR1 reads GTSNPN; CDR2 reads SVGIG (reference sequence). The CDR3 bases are TGTGCCTGGAATACAGGGGGCCAAACTGAAGCTTTCTTT. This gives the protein CAWNTGGQTEAFF. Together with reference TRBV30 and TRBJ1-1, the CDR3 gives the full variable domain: SQTIHQWPATLVQPVGSPLSLECTVEGTSNPNLYWYRQAAGRGLQLLFYSVGIGQISSEVPQNLSASRPQDRQFILSSKKLLLSDSGFYLCAWNTGGQTEAFFGQGTRLTVV.